This TCR beta chain was sequenced in a study of blood T cell repertoires in COVID-19. Study-wide context: Sources were T cells, B-cell-depleted T cells, or PBMCs; the material itself was cDNA or gDNA.

Per the study methods: The assay estimated nucleated cells by amplifying reference gene primers. Clones were read by immunoSEQ multiplex PCR, and TCRdb kept only the in-frame ones, dropping some. V and J calls and clone size follow that table, whereas D and trimming were derived from the DNA. The table has under 150,000 clones, under 80% seen once. The germline V gene encodes CDR1 KGHSH and CDR2 LQKENI. The germline V and J ends were trimmed by 3 bases and 4 bases, with 21 bases remaining between them. The CDR3 is 17 amino acids. V is TRBV18 and J is TRBJ1-2; a possible D gene is TRBD1 (6 bases). What was sequenced was peripheral blood. This sequence was found in a man in his sixties with acute or convalescent COVID-19. As DNA, the CDR3 is TGTGCCAGCTCACCGAGCCAGGAACAGGGTCTGATCTATGGCTACACCTTC. This gives the protein CASSPSQEQGLIYGYTF. Based on the CDR3 plus reference TRBV18 and TRBJ1-2, the full variable domain is NAGVMQNPRHLVRRRGQEARLRCSPMKGHSHVYWYRQLPEEGLKFMVYLQKENIIDESGMPKERFSAEFPKEGPSILRIQQVVRGDSAAYFCASSPSQEQGLIYGYTFGSGTRLTVV.